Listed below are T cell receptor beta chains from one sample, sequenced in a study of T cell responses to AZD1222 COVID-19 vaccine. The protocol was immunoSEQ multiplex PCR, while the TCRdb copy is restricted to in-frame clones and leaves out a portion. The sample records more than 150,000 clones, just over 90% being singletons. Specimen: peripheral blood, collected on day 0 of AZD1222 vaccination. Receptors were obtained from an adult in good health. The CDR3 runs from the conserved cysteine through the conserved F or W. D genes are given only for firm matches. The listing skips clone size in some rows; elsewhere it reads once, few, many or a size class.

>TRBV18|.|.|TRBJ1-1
CASSPPPRESAAFF
TGTGCCAGCTCACCCCCGCCGAGGGAGTCGGCCGCTTTCTTT
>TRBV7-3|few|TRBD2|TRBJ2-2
CASSSNPPGTSGNTGELFF
TGTGCCAGCAGCTCAAATCCCCCCGGGACTAGCGGTAACACCGGGGAGCTGTTTTTT
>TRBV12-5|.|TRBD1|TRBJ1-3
CASGLQPGQGAPIYF
TGTGCTAGTGGTTTGCAACCGGGACAGGGGGCCCCCATATATTTT
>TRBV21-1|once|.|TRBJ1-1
CASSPRTGYKAFF
TGTGCCAGCAGCCCCCGGACAGGGTATAAAGCTTTCTTT
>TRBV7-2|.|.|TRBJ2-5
CASSFVGEETQYF
TGTGCCAGCAGCTTTGTAGGGGAAGAGACCCAGTACTTC
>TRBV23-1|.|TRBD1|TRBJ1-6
CASSPALQDRGPSPLHF
TGCGCCAGCAGTCCGGCTCTTCAGGACAGGGGGCCATCACCCCTCCACTTT
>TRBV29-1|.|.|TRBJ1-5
CSVGDINQPQHF
TGCAGCGTTGGGGACATTAATCAGCCCCAGCATTTT
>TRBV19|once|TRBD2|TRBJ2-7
CASSMGTTYYEQYF
TGTGCCAGTAGTATGGGGACTACCTACTACGAGCAGTACTTC
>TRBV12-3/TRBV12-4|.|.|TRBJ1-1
CASTHRLNTEAFF
TGTGCCAGCACCCACAGGCTGAACACTGAAGCTTTCTTT
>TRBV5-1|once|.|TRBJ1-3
CASSPDQGNSGNTIYF
TGCGCCAGCAGCCCTGACCAGGGTAACTCTGGAAACACCATATATTTT
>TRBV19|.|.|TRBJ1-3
CASEDFEGRHTIYF
TGTGCCAGTGAGGATTTTGAAGGCCGGCACACCATATATTTT
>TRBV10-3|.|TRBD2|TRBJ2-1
CAISESGAGGRKVEQFF
TGTGCCATCAGTGAGTCAGGCGCGGGGGGGCGTAAAGTAGAGCAGTTCTTC
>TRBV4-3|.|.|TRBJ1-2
CASSQDRSREDGYTF
TGCGCCAGCAGCCAAGATCGGAGCAGGGAGGACGGCTACACCTTC
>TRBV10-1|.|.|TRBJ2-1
CASSDRGLDNEQFF
TGCGCCAGCAGTGACAGGGGTTTGGACAATGAGCAGTTCTTC
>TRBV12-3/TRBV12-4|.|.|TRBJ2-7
CASSLAGGTLYF
TGTGCCAGCAGTTTAGCGGGAGGGACACTGTACTTC
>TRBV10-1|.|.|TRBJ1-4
CASSPVERGGRFSNEKLFF
TGCGCCAGCAGCCCCGTTGAGAGGGGGGGGAGGTTTTCTAATGAAAAACTGTTTTTT
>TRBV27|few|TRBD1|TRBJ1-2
CASRQSGQGANGYTF
TGTGCCAGCAGACAAAGCGGACAGGGGGCCAATGGCTACACCTTC